This T cell receptor (beta chain) derives from a study of shared clonotypes between healthy human individuals. Study at large: CD4 naive and memory got three plates each, CD8 naive two, CD8 memory one. General study findings and limits: Larger estimated richness was generally recorded for naive subsets relative to memory subsets.

Only CD45RO-negative cells positively selected for CCR7 counted as naive CD8 cells, so terminally differentiated effector memory CD45RA+ cells were excluded. How the authors handled the data: Filtering differed because ImmunoSEQ produced junction-only sequences that carried no quality scores. The method was immunoSEQ multiplex PCR; TCRdb's version includes in-frame clones alone and lacks a portion of them. V, J and clone size derive from that table, while D and trimming were established from the DNA sequence. The repertoire holds hundreds of thousands of clones, with about 91% as singletons. Comments on this clone: The antigen is unknown. The same CDR3 can be traced to other DNA sequences in this sample.

With V trimmed by 2 bases and J by 3 bases, 1 base remained unmatched. Germline V CDR1 and CDR2: MNHEY, SMNVEV (reference sequence). CDR3 size: 15 residues. This sequence joins TRBV27 and TRBJ2-1; TRBD1 aligns across 10 bases. The clonotype was recovered from a man aged 25-40 years in good health. Material for sequencing was naive CD8+ T cells sorted from blood. The CDR3 DNA reads TGTGCCAGCAGTTTAGGGACAGGGGTCTACAATGAGCAGTTCTTC. Translated: CASSLGTGVYNEQFF.